Here is one TCR beta chain with its context. The antigen is undetermined. The data originate from a study of T cells expressing NK-cell markers. Study-wide findings and caveats: No clear determination of HCMV specificity was made for expanded NKG2C+ T cell clones.

Germline V gene sequence: CDR1 DFQATT, CDR2 SNEGSKA (reference sequence). The CDR3 spans 13 residues. TCRdb reprocessed the 5' RACE reads and keeps a single row for each CDR3 protein, giving no DNA. The ten most abundant clones cover about 4.2% of a sample with over 250,000 distinct CDR3 sequences. The chain employs TRBV20-1 and TRBJ2-5; TCRdb's D call, TRBD2, is unchecked because there is no DNA. This receptor was identified in a woman between 18 and 75 years old in good health. The sample was blood T cells: a sorted CD56 or NKG2C T cell subset, CD4+ or CD8+ T cells, or bulk PBMC T cells (not recorded which). The CDR3 sequence: CSGISGRAETQYF.